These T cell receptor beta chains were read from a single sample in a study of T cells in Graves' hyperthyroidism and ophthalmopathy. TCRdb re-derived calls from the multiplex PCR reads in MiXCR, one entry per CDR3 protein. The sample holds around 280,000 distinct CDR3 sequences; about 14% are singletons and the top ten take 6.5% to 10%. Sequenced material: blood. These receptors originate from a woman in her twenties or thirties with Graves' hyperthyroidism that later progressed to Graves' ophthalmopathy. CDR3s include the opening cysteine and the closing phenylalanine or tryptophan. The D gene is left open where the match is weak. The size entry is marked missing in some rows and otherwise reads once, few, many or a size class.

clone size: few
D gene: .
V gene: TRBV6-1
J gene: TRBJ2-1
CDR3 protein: CASQSIQRLSYNEQFF

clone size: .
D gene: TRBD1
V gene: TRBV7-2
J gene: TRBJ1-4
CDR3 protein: CASSPPEGAVGEKLFF

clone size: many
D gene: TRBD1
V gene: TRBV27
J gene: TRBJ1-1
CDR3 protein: CASSFLPSGTGFMNTEAFF

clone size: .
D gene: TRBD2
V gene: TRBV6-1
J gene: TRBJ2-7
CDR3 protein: CASSLAEGPYEQYF

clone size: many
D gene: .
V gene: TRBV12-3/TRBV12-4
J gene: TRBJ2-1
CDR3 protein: CASRRTGINEQFF

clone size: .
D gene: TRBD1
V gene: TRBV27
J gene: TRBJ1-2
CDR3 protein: CASRSPDRGDRGYTF

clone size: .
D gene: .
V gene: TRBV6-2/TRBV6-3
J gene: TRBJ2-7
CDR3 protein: CASSRRGGVEGYEQYF

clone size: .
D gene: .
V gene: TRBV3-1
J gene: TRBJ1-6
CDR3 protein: CASSQGQEINSPLHF

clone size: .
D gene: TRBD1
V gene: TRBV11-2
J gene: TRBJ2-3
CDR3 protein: CASPGTGTDTQYF

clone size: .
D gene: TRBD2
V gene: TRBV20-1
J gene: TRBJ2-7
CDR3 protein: CSAAGTSGLSYEQYF

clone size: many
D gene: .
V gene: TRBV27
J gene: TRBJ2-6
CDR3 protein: CASSPHNSGANVLTF

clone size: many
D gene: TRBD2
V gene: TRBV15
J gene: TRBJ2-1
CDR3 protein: CATSGRIAGENEQFF

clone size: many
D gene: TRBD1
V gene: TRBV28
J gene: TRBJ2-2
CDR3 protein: CASRGQRAGELFF

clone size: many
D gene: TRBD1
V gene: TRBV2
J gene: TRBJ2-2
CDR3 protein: CASSTTILTGQGVELFF

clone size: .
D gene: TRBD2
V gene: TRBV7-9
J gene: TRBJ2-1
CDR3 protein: CASSLSPGGIYNEQFF

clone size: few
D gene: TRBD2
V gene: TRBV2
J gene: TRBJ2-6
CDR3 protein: CASRGGAWSGANVLTF

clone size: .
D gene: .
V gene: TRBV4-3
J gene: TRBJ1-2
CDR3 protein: CASSQDWSGVRYGYTF

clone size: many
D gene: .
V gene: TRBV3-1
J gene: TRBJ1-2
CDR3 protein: CASSQDSQNYGYTF

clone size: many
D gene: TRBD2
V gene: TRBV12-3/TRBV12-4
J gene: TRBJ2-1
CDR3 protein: CASSLWTSGSRDEQFF

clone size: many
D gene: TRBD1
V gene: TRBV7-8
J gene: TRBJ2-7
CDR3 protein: CASSWDRGRFEQYF

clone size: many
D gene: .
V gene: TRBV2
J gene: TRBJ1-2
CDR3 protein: CASTLEAGDGYGYTF

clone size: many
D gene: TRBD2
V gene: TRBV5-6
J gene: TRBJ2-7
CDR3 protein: CASSFTSGSYEQYF

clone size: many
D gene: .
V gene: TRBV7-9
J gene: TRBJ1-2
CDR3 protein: CASSRGGYGYTF

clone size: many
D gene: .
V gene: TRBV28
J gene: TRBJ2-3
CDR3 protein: CASSLYGVVSDTQYF

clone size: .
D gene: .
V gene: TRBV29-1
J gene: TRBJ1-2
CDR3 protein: CSVLGSSGYTF

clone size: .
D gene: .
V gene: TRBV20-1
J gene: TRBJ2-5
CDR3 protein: CSASSASSPPDQETQYF

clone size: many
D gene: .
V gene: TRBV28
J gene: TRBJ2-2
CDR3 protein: CASSAGTVNTGELFF

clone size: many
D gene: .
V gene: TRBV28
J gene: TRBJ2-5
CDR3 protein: CASSFYGIGGQETQYF

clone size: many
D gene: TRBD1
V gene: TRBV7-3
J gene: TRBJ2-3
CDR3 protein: CASSQGASPPDTQYF

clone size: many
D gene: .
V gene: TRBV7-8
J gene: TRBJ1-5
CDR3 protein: CASSLNGANQPQHF

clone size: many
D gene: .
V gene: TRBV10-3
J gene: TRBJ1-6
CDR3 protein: CAISDGVGTPLHF

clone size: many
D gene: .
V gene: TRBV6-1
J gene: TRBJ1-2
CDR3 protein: CASSSIQGGNYGYTF

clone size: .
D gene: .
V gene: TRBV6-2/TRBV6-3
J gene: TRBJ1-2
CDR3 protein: CASSMAQGYYGYTF

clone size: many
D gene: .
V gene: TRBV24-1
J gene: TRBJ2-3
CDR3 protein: CATSGESVADTQYF

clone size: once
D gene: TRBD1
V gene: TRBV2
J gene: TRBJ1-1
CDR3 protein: CASSGTGTANTEAFF

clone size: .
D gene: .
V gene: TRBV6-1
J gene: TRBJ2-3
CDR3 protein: CASSWGTGTDTQYF

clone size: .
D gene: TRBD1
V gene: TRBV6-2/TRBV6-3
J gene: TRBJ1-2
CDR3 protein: CASSQGQVAGYGYTF

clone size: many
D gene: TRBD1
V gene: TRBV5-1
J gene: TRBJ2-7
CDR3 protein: CASSFGTGFYYEQYF

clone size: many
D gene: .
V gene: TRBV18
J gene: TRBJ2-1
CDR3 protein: CASSLGNNEQFF

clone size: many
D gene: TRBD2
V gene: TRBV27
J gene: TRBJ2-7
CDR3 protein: CASSIRTSGRPPPGEQYF

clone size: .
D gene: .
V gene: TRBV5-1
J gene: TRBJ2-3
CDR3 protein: CASSFRNGRSGTVTQYF

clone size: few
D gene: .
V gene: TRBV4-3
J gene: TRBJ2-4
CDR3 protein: CASSQEPLLRAKNIQYF

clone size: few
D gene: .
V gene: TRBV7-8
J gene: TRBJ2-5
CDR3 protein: CASSLVISGGETQYF

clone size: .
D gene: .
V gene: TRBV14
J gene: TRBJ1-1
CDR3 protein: CASSEDSYTEAFF

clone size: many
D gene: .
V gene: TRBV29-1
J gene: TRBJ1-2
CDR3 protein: CSVENSGGLGGYTF

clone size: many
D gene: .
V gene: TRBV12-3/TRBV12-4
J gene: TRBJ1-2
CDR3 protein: CASSPPYVGGGIGYTF

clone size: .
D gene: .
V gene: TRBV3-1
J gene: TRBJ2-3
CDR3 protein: CASSQLGDTQYF

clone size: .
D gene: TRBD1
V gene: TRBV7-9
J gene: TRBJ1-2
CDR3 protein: CASSLGDRLHYGYTF

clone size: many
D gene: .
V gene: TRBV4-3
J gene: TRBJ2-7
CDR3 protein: CASSQGTGLGYEQYF

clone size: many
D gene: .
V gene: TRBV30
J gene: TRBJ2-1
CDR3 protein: CAWSVSGGREQFF

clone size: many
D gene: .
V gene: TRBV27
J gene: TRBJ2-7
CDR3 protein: CASSTPGLYSYEQYF

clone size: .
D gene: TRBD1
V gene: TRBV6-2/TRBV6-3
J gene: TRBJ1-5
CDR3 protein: CASRPDRVSNQPQHF

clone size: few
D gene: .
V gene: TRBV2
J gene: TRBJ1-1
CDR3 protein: CASNYGSGTEAFF

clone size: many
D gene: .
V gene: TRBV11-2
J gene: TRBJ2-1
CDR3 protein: CASSLVGGFNEQFF

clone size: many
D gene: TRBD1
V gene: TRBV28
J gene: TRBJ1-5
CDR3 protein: CASSVSGGGGNQPQHF

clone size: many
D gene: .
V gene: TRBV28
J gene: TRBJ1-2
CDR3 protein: CASTMGGYGYTF

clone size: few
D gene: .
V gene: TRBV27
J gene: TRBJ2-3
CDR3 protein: CASSSPSDTLGADTQYF

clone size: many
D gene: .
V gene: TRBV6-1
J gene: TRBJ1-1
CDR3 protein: CASSPDGLGAEAFF

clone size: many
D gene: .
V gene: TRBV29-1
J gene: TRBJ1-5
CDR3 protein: CNETGAIQPQHF